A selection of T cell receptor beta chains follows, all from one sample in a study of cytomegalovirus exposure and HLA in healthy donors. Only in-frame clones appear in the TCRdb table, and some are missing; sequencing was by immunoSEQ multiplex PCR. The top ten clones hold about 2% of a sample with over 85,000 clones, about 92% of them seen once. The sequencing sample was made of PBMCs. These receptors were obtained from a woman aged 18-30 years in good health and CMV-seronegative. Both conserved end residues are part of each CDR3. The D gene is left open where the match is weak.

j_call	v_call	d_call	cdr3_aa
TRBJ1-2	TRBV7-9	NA	CASSFQGEAYGYTF
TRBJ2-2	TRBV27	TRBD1	CASSEDRANTGELFF
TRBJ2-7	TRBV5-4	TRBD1	CASTDRDRDYEQYF
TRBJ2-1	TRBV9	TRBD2	CASSVALAGGRSSYNEQFF
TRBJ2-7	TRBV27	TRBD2	CASSSTTSGSSYEQYF
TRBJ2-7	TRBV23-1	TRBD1	CASSQPLDRVVSYEQYF
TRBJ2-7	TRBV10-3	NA	CASRVYYEQYF
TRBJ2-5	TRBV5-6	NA	CASSLGLLETQYF
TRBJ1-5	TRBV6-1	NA	CASTHLPGNQPQHF
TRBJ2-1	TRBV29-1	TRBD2	CSVSLAGANNEQFF
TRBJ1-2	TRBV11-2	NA	CASSLAGNYGYTF
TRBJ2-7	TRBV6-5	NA	CASRDGPSVAYEQYF
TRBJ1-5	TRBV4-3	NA	CASSQTFGGSNQPQHF
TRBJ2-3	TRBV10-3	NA	CAISESGGTDTQYF
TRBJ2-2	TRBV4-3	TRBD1	CASRQGGNTGELFF
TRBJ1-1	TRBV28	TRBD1	CASSLRGPEAFF
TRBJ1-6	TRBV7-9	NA	CASSLAGQNNSPLHF
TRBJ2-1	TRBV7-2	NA	CASSLSSYNEQFF
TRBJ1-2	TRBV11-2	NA	CASSLERVNYGYTF
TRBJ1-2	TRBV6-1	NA	CASRGRVYGYTF
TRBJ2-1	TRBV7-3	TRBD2	CASSLTYSGGTIVNEQFF
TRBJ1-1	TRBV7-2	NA	CASSSGHPAVAEAFF
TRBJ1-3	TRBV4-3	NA	CASSQEAGAFGNTIYF
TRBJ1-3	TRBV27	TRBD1	CASSLPRDSSGNTIYF
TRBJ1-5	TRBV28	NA	CASSGGAGVNQPQHF
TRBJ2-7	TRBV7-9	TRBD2	CASGLGLEQYF
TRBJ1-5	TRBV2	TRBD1	CASSEARGPSNQPQHF